Sequencing of this T cell receptor (beta chain) was carried out in a study of blood T cell repertoires in COVID-19. Study information: PBMCs, B-cell-depleted T cells, or T cells were the source of the cDNA or gDNA that made up the material.

Those who participated ranged in age from about 18 to 89 years and resided in some 24 US areas. Participants had their cohort set by participant-reported clinical history. The CDR3 totals 17 residues. Germline V gives CDR1 SSHAT, CDR2 FNYEAQ (reference sequence). After removal of 6 bases from V and 0 bases from J, the junction contained 11 bases not matched to a gene. Original analysis: Reference gene primer amplification yielded estimated nucleated cell counts. The protocol was immunoSEQ multiplex PCR, while the TCRdb copy is restricted to in-frame clones and leaves out a portion. The V and J calls and the clone size are those of that table, but D and trimming were determined from the DNA. This table holds a few hundred thousand clones, under 90% found once.

This clonotype was obtained from a young woman who had recovered from COVID-19. Specimen: PBMCs or T cells enriched from blood (not recorded which). This chain connects TRBV7-7 to TRBJ2-1, with 7 positions matching TRBD2. The CDR3 region is CASRLLGGVTSYNEQFF. CDR3 in DNA: TGTGCCAGCAGGCTCTTGGGGGGGGTAACCTCCTACAATGAGCAGTTCTTC.